The T cell receptor beta chain described here comes from a study of blood T cell repertoires in COVID-19 (dated by TCRdb to about 2020). At the level of the whole study: Samples covering the acute and convalescent phases of COVID-19 were provided by collaborators in the United States, Italy and Spain. The repertoires were made available in a free public database intended to serve as a resource for research on the immune response to SARS-CoV-2. The dataset comprised deeply sampled blood TCRbeta repertoires from subjects exposed to, actively infected with, or recovered from COVID-19. HLA class I and class II types, where available, came from metadata supplied by the sample provider rather than from assay-based typing. The prospective study material was composed of cDNA or gDNA derived from T cells, B-cell-depleted T cells, or PBMCs. Samples were obtained from the ongoing ImmuneRACE study (first 160 participants) and from about 1,300 subjects provided by 6 global collaborators. The sample metadata nearly always contained a de-identified subject ID, COVID-19 status, age in years and sex.

Overall results and qualifications from the work: The amount of clinical and demographic metadata varied by source and participant and was provided uncurated.

V was cut back by 8 bases and J by 2 bases, leaving a gap of 10 bases between them. From the germline V gene, CDR1 is MNHNS and CDR2 is SASEGT. The CDR3 runs 13 amino acids, cysteine and phenylalanine included. Just the 39-base CDR3 DNA is kept, in frame starting at base 1. The immunoSEQ Assay, a bias-controlled multiplex PCR, was used to amplify TCRbeta CDR3 regions from genomic DNA. Per the original workflow: The number of nucleated cells in each sample was estimated from the amplification of reference gene primers within the assay. To quantify the absolute abundance of each unique TCRbeta CDR3 rearrangement, sequence reads were collapsed and filtered. For each sample, productive Simpson clonality was calculated as the square root of Simpson's diversity index across productive rearrangements. TCRdb carries this immuneACCESS record with in-frame sequences only. Its versions omit some clonotypes, under half of them owing to an unresolved V gene in the studies checked, with the rest unexplained. That table is the source of V, J and clone size, and D and trimming were worked out from the DNA. For this sample the table gives 150,000 to 200,000 clones, of which approximately 80% were detected only once. Of the sample, 6.5% to 9% falls within the top ten clones.

In Seattle, one collaborating source enrolled patients while the infection was active and tracked those patients longitudinally over the course of disease. Whole blood was collected in K2EDTA tubes by collaborating institutions according to the institutions' own protocols. For TCRbeta analysis, collaborator samples were shipped as frozen whole blood, as isolated PBMCs, or as DNA extracted from either sample type. This clone has a single count. It has no known antigen specificity. The record has no base qualities; no much larger clone is one base away. The specimen sequenced was peripheral blood. Here the chain combines TRBV6-1 and TRBJ1-5; perhaps TRBD1 is the D gene, with 6 bases matching. This clonotype originated in a woman in her forties with COVID-19, enrolled during active disease. The bases are TGTGCCAGCTCAGGGGTGGGCAATCAGCCCCAGCATTTT. The translation is CASSGVGNQPQHF.